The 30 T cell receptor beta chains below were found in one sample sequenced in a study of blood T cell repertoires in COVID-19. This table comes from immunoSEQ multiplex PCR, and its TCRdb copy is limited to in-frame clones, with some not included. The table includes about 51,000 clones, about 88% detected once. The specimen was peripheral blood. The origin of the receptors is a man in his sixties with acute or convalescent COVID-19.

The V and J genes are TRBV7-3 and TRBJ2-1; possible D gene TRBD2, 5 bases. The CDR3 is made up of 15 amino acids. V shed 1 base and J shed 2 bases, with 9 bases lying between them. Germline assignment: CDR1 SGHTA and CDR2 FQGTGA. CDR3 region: CASSLKRGAYNEQFF. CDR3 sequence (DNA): TGTGCCAGCAGCTTAAAACGGGGAGCCTACAATGAGCAGTTCTTC.

CDR3: CASSPHSGEGAFF. The CDR3 DNA is TGTGCCAGCAGCCCACATTCGGGGGAGGGAGCTTTCTTT. The chain employs TRBV11-3 and TRBJ1-1, with D perhaps TRBD1 (5 bases). Germline values: CDR1 SGHNT, CDR2 YENEEA. CDR3 length equals 13 residues. Trimming shortened V by 5 bases and J by 10 bases, and 17 bases separated the two germline ends.

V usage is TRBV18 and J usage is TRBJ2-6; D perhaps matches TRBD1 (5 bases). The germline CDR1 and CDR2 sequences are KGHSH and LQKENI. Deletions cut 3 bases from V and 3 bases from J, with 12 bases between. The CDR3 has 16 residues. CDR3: CASSPIQGSGANVLTF. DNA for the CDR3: TGTGCCAGCTCACCGATTCAGGGTAGTGGGGCCAACGTCCTGACTTTC.

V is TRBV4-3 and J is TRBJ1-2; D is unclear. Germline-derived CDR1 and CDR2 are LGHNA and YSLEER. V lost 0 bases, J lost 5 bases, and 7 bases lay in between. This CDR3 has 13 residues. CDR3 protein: CASSQDSQYGYTF. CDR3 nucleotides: TGCGCCAGCAGCCAAGATTCACAGTATGGCTACACCTTC.

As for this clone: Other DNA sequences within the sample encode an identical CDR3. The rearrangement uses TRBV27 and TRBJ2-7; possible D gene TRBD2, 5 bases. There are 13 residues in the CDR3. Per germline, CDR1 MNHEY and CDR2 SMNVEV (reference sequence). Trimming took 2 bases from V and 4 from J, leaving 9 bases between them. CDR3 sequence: CASSLGGGYEQYF. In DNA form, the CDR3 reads TGTGCCAGCAGTTTAGGCGGCGGGTACGAGCAGTACTTC.

CDR3: CSASQALMEFF. The CDR3 DNA follows: TGCAGTGCTAGTCAGGCCTTAATGGAGTTCTTC. The rearrangement uses TRBV20-1 and TRBJ2-1, with D unresolved. This CDR3 spans 11 amino acids. Germline assignment: CDR1 DFQATT and CDR2 SNEGSKA (reference sequence). V shed 3 bases and J shed 14 bases, with 14 bases lying between them.

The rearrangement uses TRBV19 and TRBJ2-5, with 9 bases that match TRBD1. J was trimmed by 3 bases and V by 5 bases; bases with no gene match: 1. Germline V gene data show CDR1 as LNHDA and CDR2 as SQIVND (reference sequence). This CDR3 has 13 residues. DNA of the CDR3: TGTGCCAGTAGTCGACAGGGGGAAGAGACCCAGTACTTC. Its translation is CASSRQGEETQYF.

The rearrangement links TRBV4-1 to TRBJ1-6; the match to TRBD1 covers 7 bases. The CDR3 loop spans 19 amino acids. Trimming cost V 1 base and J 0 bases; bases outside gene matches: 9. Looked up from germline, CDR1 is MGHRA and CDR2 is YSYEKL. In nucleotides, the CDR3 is TGCGCCAGCAGCCAAGTAAAACCGGGACAGAGCTCCTATAATTCACCCCTCCACTTT. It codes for CASSQVKPGQSSYNSPLHF.

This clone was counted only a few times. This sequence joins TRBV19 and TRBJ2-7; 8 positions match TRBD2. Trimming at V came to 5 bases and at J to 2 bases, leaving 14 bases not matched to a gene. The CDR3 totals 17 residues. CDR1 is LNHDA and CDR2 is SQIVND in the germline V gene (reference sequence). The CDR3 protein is CASSEAAQGLGTYEQYF. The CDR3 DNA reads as TGTGCCAGTAGTGAGGCTGCTCAGGGACTAGGGACCTACGAGCAGTACTTC.

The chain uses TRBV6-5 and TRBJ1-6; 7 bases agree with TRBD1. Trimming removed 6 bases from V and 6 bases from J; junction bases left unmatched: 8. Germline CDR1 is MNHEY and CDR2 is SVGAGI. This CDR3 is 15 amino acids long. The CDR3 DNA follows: TGTGCCAGCAGACCCCCGGGACAGCTTAATTCACCCCTCCACTTT. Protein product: CASRPPGQLNSPLHF.

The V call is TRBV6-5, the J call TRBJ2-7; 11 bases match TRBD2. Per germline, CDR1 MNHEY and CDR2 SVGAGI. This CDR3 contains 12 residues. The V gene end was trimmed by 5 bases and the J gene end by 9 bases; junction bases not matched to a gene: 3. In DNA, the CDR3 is TGTGCCAGCAGTCCCCTAGCGGGAGGGCAGTACTTC. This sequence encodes CASSPLAGGQYF.

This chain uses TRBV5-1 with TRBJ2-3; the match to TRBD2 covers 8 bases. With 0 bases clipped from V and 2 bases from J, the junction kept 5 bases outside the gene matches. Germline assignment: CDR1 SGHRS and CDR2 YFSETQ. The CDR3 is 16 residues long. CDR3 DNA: TGCGCCAGCAGCTTGGGGGCGGGGGGCACCACAGATACGCAGTATTTT. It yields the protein CASSLGAGGTTDTQYF.

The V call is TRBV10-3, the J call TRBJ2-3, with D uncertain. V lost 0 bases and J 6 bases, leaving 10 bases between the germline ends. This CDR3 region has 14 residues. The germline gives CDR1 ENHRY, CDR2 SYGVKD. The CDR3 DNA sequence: TGTGCCATCAGTGAGTCGAATGATGCGGATACGCAGTATTTT. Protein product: CAISESNDADTQYF.

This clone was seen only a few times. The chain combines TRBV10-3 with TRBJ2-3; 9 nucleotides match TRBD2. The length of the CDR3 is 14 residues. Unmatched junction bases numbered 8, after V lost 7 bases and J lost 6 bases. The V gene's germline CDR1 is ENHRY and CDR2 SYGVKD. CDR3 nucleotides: TGTGCCATCACTAATAGCGGGAGTGGCGATACGCAGTATTTT. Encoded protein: CAITNSGSGDTQYF.

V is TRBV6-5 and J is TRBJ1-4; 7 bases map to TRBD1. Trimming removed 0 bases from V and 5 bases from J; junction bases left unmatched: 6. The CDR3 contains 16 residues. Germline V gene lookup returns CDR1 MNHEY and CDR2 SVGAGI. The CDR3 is CASSYSLVTGNEKLFF. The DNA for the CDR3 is TGTGCCAGCAGTTACTCACTTGTGACAGGGAATGAAAAACTGTTTTTT.

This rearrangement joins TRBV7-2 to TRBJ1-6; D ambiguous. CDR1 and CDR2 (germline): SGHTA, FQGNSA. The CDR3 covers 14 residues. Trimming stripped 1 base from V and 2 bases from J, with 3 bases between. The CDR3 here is CASSLGAYNSPLHF. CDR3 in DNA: TGTGCCAGCAGCTTAGGCGCCTATAATTCACCCCTCCACTTT.

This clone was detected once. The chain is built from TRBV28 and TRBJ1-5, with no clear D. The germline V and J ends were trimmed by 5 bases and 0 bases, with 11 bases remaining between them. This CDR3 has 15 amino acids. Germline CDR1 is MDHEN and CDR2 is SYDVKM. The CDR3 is CASSQPTTSNQPQHF. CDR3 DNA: TGTGCCAGCAGTCAACCTACTACTAGCAATCAGCCCCAGCATTTT.

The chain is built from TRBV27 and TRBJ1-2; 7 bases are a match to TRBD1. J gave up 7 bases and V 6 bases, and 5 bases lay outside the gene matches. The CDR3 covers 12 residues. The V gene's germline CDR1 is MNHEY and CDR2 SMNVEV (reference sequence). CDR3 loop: CASSPYRGGYTF. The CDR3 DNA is TGTGCCAGCAGCCCCTACAGGGGTGGCTACACCTTC.

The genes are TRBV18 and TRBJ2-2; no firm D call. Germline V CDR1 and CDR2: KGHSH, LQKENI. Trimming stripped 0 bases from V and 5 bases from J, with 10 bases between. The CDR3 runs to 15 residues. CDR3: CASSPPPGLTGELFF. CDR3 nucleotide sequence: TGTGCCAGCTCACCACCTCCGGGTTTGACCGGGGAGCTGTTTTTT.

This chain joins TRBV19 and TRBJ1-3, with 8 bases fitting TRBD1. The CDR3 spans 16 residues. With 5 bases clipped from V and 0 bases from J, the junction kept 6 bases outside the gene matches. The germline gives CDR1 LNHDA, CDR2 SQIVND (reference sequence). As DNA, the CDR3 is TGTGCCAGTAGTCCCGTTGGGACAGGCTCTGGAAACACCATATATTTT. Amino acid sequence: CASSPVGTGSGNTIYF.

The CDR3 bases are TGTGCCAGCTCAAAGGAGGGCCAGCCCCAGCATTTT. This translates into CASSKEGQPQHF. This rearrangement joins TRBV18 to TRBJ1-5; D is unclear. V shed 5 bases and J shed 7 bases, with 9 bases lying between them. The length of the CDR3 is 12 residues. Germline CDR1 is KGHSH and CDR2 is LQKENI.

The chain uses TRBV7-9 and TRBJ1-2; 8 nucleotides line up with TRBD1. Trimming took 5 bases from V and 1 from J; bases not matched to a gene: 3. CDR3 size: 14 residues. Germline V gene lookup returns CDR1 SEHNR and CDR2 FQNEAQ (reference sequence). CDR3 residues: CASSATGGNYGYTF. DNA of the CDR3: TGTGCCAGCAGCGCAACAGGGGGTAACTATGGCTACACCTTC.

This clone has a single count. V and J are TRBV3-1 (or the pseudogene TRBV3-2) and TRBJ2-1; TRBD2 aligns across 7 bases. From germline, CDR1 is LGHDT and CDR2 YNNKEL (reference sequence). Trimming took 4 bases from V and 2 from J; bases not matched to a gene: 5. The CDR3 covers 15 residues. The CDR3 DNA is TGTGCCAGCAGCCTTCTAGCGGAAGCCTACAATGAGCAGTTCTTC. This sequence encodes CASSLLAEAYNEQFF.

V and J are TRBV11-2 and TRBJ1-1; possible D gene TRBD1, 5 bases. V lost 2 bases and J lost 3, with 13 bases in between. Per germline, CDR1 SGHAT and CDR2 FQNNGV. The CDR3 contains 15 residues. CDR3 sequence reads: CASSLYGRADTEAFF. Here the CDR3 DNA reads TGTGCCAGCAGCTTATATGGCAGGGCAGACACTGAAGCTTTCTTT.

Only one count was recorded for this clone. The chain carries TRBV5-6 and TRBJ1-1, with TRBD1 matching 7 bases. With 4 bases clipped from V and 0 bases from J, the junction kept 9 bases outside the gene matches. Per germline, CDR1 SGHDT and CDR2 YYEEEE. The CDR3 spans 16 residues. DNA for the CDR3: TGTGCCAGCAGCGACGAACTAACAGGGGTGAACACTGAAGCTTTCTTT. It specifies CASSDELTGVNTEAFF.

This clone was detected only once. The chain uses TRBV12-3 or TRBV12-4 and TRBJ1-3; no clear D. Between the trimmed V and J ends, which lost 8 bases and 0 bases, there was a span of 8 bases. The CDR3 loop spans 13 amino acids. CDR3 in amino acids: CASLKNSGNTIYF. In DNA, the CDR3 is TGTGCCAGCCTAAAGAACTCTGGAAACACCATATATTTT.

CDR3 nucleotide sequence: TGTGCCAGCAGCCGGCGGGACAGGTTGAGCTCTGGAAACACCATATATTTT. Encoded protein: CASSRRDRLSSGNTIYF. The rearrangement uses TRBV3-1 (or the pseudogene TRBV3-2) and TRBJ1-3, with 8 bases identical to TRBD1. Germline trimming cut 4 bases from V and 0 bases from J; bases unmatched to any gene: 8. Looked up from germline, CDR1 is LGHDT and CDR2 is YNNKEL (reference sequence). CDR3 length equals 17 residues.

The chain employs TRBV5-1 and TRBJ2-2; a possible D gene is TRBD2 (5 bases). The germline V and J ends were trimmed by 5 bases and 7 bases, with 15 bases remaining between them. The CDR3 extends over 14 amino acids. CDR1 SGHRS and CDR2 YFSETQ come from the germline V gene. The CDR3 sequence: CASSELRDGGELFF. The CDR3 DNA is TGCGCCAGCAGTGAGTTACGGGATGGCGGGGAGCTGTTTTTT.

CDR3 sequence reads: CASREREGQLYGYTF. CDR3 bases: TGTGCCAGCAGGGAAAGAGAAGGACAACTCTATGGCTACACCTTC. V and J are TRBV7-2 and TRBJ1-2; possibly TRBD1 for D (5 bases). The CDR3 contains 15 residues. The V gene lost 6 bases and the J gene lost 4 bases, with 18 bases spanning the gap. CDR1 and CDR2 from the germline V gene are SGHTA and FQGNSA. Supplemented by reference TRBV7-2 and TRBJ1-2, the full variable domain reads GAGVSQSPSNKVTEKGKDVELRCDPISGHTALYWYRQSLGQGLEFLIYFQGNSAPDKSGLPSDRFSAERTGGSVSTLTIQRTQQEDSAVYLCASREREGQLYGYTFGSGTRLTVV.

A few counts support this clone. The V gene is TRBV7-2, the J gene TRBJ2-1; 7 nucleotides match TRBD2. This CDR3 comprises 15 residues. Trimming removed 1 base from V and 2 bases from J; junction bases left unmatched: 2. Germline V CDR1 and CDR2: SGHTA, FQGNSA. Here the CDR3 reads CASSLDGTTYNEQFF. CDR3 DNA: TGTGCCAGCAGCTTAGACGGGACTACCTACAATGAGCAGTTCTTC. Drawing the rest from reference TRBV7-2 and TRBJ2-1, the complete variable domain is GAGVSQSPSNKVTEKGKDVELRCDPISGHTALYWYRQSLGQGLEFLIYFQGNSAPDKSGLPSDRFSAERTGGSVSTLTIQRTQQEDSAVYLCASSLDGTTYNEQFFGPGTRLTVL.